These T cell receptor beta chains were read from a single sample in a study of technical replicates of blood from a few donors. Produced via immunoSEQ multiplex PCR; TCRdb's table is partial and in-frame only. Counted here are about 88,000 clones, approximately 90% occurring once; the ten biggest clones make up approximately 0.3%. The sequencing input was T cells isolated from PBMCs. The origin of the receptors is a human donor in good health. Each CDR3 is given with its conserved first and last residue. D genes are given only for firm matches. For some rows the clone size is stated as once, few or many, or as a class when expanded; others skip it.

V gene,D gene,J gene,clone size,CDR3 DNA,CDR3 protein
TRBV5-1,TRBD2,TRBJ2-1,.,TGCGCCAGCAGCTTGGGTCTAGCGGGGGGATATGAGCAGTTCTTC,CASSLGLAGGYEQFF
TRBV6-5,.,TRBJ1-1,.,TGTGCCAGCAGCATGTCGGGGGACGAAGCTTTCTTT,CASSMSGDEAFF
TRBV5-1,.,TRBJ1-2,.,TGCGCCAGCAGCATAGCGGGACAATCTTACGGCTACACCTTC,CASSIAGQSYGYTF
TRBV27,TRBD1,TRBJ1-1,few,TGTGCCAGCAGTTTATCCGGACAGGGTGTCACTGAAGCTTTCTTT,CASSLSGQGVTEAFF
TRBV27,TRBD1,TRBJ1-2,.,TGTGCCAGCAGTACACCGGGACAGGGGTTTTATGGCTACACCTTC,CASSTPGQGFYGYTF
TRBV10-1,.,TRBJ2-1,.,TGCGCCAGCAGTGACGGGTACAATGAGCAGTTCTTC,CASSDGYNEQFF
TRBV28,.,TRBJ1-2,.,TGTGCCAGCAGTCTTTGGACGGGGGAGGATGGCTACACCTTC,CASSLWTGEDGYTF
TRBV6-5,TRBD2,TRBJ2-1,.,TGTGCCAGCAATAGAGCGGGAGGTTACAATGAGCAGTTCTTC,CASNRAGGYNEQFF
TRBV9,.,TRBJ1-2,.,TGTGCCAGCAGCGTATCCCGGACAGTGAACTATGGCTACACCTTC,CASSVSRTVNYGYTF
TRBV11-3,TRBD1,TRBJ2-7,.,TGTGCCAGCGGTCCCGGGACAGATAACTACGAGCAGTACTTC,CASGPGTDNYEQYF
TRBV15,.,TRBJ2-5,.,TGTGCCACGAGGGATGTTTGGGGAGAGACCCAGTACTTC,CATRDVWGETQYF
TRBV11-3,.,TRBJ1-6,.,TGTGCCAGCAGCTTAGGGAGGGTGAATTCACCCCTCCACTTT,CASSLGRVNSPLHF
TRBV28,TRBD2,TRBJ2-7,.,TGTGCCAGCAGCGTGGGCGGGGGGGCAGTTTACGAGCAGTACTTC,CASSVGGGAVYEQYF
TRBV7-9,TRBD1,TRBJ2-7,.,TGTGCCAGCAGCTTAGCGGCAGGGGGCTACGAGCAGTACTTC,CASSLAAGGYEQYF
TRBV7-2,TRBD1,TRBJ1-4,.,TGTGCCAGCAGACCGACAGGGGGAGGAGAAAAACTGTTTTTT,CASRPTGGGEKLFF
TRBV7-2,.,TRBJ2-3,.,TGTGCCAGCAGCCGCAGAGGGGACACCACAGATACGCAGTATTTT,CASSRRGDTTDTQYF
TRBV6-4,TRBD2,TRBJ2-1,.,TGTGCCAGCAGTGTGGCTAGCGGGTCCAATGAGCAGTTCTTC,CASSVASGSNEQFF
TRBV10-1,TRBD1,TRBJ2-1,.,TGCGCCAGCAGTGCCCCGGGACAGGGGGCCCCCAATGAGCAGTTCTTC,CASSAPGQGAPNEQFF
TRBV11-1,.,TRBJ2-2,.,TGTGCCAGCAGCGCCTACCAGACAGAGAACACCGGGGAGCTGTTTTTT,CASSAYQTENTGELFF
TRBV6-5,.,TRBJ2-7,.,TGTGCCAGCAGTTACCTCAGGGCAAGCTACGAGCAGTACTTC,CASSYLRASYEQYF
TRBV13,.,TRBJ1-2,.,TGTGCCAGCAGCTCCATGGGACAAGGCTATGGCTACACCTTC,CASSSMGQGYGYTF
TRBV11-3,TRBD2,TRBJ2-7,.,TGTGCCAGCAGCTTAGGGGATTGGCGGGGGTCTGATGAGCAGTACTTC,CASSLGDWRGSDEQYF
TRBV5-4,TRBD1,TRBJ1-1,once,TGTGCCAGCAGTCTAGATTCAGGGGGCACTGAAGCTTTCTTT,CASSLDSGGTEAFF
TRBV10-3,TRBD2,TRBJ2-1,.,TGTGCCATCAGTCGCGGGGGGGACAATGAGCAGTTCTTC,CAISRGGDNEQFF
TRBV2,.,TRBJ2-7,.,TGTGCCAGCAGTGAAGCTGGAGGGCAGTACTTC,CASSEAGGQYF
TRBV12-5,TRBD1,TRBJ2-2,.,TGTGCTAGTGGTTTGGCCCCCGGGACAGGGAACACCGGGGAGCTGTTTTTT,CASGLAPGTGNTGELFF
TRBV18,.,TRBJ2-6,.,TGTGCCAGCTCACCACCGAGCGGGGCCAACGTCCTGACTTTC,CASSPPSGANVLTF
TRBV6-5,.,TRBJ1-1,.,TGTGCCAGCATGAAGGGGGGGCGTACTGAAGCTTTCTTT,CASMKGGRTEAFF
TRBV18,.,TRBJ1-4,.,TGTGCCAGCTCACCTGGGCAGCTGGATGAAAAACTGTTTTTT,CASSPGQLDEKLFF
TRBV19,.,TRBJ1-5,few,TGTGCCAGTAGTATCTGGGAGGCCAATCAGCCCCAGCATTTT,CASSIWEANQPQHF
TRBV11-1,.,TRBJ1-1,.,TGTGCCAGCAGCTCTTACCGATCCCGAGGAGCTTTCTTT,CASSSYRSRGAFF
TRBV7-2,.,TRBJ2-3,.,TGTGCCAGCAGCCCGCGGACAGATACGCAGTATTTT,CASSPRTDTQYF
TRBV7-9,.,TRBJ2-5,.,TGTGCCAGCAGAATACAGGGTCGAGAGACCCAGTACTTC,CASRIQGRETQYF
TRBV28,.,TRBJ2-1,.,TGTGCCAGCATTGGGGGGGCTTACAATGAGCAGTTCTTC,CASIGGAYNEQFF
TRBV2,.,TRBJ2-7,once,TGTGCCAGCAGTTGGACTATCCTCTACGAGCAGTACTTC,CASSWTILYEQYF
TRBV30,TRBD1,TRBJ1-5,few,TGTGCCTGGAGTGTCAATGGACAGGGCATTCAGCCCCAGCATTTT,CAWSVNGQGIQPQHF
TRBV28,TRBD1,TRBJ1-4,.,TGTGCCACCAAAGGGGGCGCGGTTCATGCAACTAATGAAAAACTGTTTTTT,CATKGGAVHATNEKLFF
TRBV15,.,TRBJ2-2,.,TGTGCCACCAGCAGAGTTGGAGTTAAAGGAGCCGGGGAGCTGTTTTTT,CATSRVGVKGAGELFF
TRBV6-5,TRBD1,TRBJ2-1,.,TGTGCCAGCCGGACAGGGTCAGACAATGAGCAGTTCTTC,CASRTGSDNEQFF
TRBV11-3,.,TRBJ2-5,.,TGTGCCAGCACTGAGGGAGAGACCCAGTACTTC,CASTEGETQYF
TRBV25-1,.,TRBJ1-1,few,TGTGCCAGCAGTGCAGGCAAAGCTTTCTTT,CASSAGKAFF
TRBV5-5,.,TRBJ1-5,.,TGTGCCAGCAGCTTGGAAGCTTTACGGGACAATCAGCCCCAGCATTTT,CASSLEALRDNQPQHF
TRBV11-3,.,TRBJ1-6,once,TGTGCCAGCAGCCCCATATGGGGCCCCGACGGGAATTCACCCCTCCACTTT,CASSPIWGPDGNSPLHF
TRBV11-2,.,TRBJ2-3,.,TGTGCCAGCAGCTCCCGTGCGACAGCTAGCACAGATACGCAGTATTTT,CASSSRATASTDTQYF
TRBV27,.,TRBJ1-2,.,TGTGCCAGCAGTCCACTAATCGTTCGGCCCGAAGATGGCTACACCTTC,CASSPLIVRPEDGYTF
TRBV5-6,.,TRBJ2-5,once,TGTGCCAGCAGCTTGGTAGGGGGCAGCGGGGAGACCCAGTACTTC,CASSLVGGSGETQYF
TRBV28,.,TRBJ1-2,.,TGTGCCAGCTTCCCCCCGGGGTCTCTACCCGGCTACACCTTC,CASFPPGSLPGYTF
TRBV28,TRBD2,TRBJ2-3,.,TGTGCCAACTCACGCCGAGAACTAGCGGGAGGGCCAAGGTCTCCGGATACGCAGTATTTT,CANSRRELAGGPRSPDTQYF
TRBV6-6,TRBD2,TRBJ2-3,.,TGTGCCACGGGTGGGGAGGGAACGACAGATACGCAGTATTTT,CATGGEGTTDTQYF
TRBV29-1,.,TRBJ1-1,few,TGCAGCGTGTTACAGGGAATTCGAAACACTGAAGCTTTCTTT,CSVLQGIRNTEAFF
TRBV5-1,.,TRBJ1-1,.,TGCGCCAGCAGCTTGTTAAGCGCAGGGGTGGTGATCTTT,CASSLLSAGVVIF
TRBV15,TRBD2,TRBJ2-5,.,TGTGCCACCAGCAGAGATCTCGCGGGAGCAGAGACCCAGTACTTC,CATSRDLAGAETQYF
TRBV9,.,TRBJ1-1,.,TGTGCCAGCAGCGTAAACCACCTAGTAGGGGTAAACACTGAAGCTTTCTTT,CASSVNHLVGVNTEAFF